This T cell receptor (beta chain) derives from a study of blood T cell repertoires in COVID-19. Study as a whole: Sites in the United States, Italy and Spain provided acute and convalescent COVID-19 samples. From T cells, B-cell-depleted T cells, or PBMCs came the material, which was cDNA or gDNA.

Trimming left V 2 bases short and J 9 bases short, with 20 bases between. CDR1 PRHDT and CDR2 FYEKMQ come from the germline V gene (reference sequence). The CDR3 is made up of 16 amino acids. Authors' data handling: Amplified reference gene primers provided the basis for estimating nucleated cell counts. This table comes from immunoSEQ multiplex PCR, and its TCRdb copy is limited to in-frame clones, with some not included. V and J calls and clone size are as listed in that table; D and trimming were resolved from the DNA. The data hold roughly 190,000 clones, with 80% observed a single time. The chain employs TRBV13 and TRBJ2-1, with D perhaps TRBD2 (7 bases). The TCR comes from a man between 60 and 75 years old with acute or convalescent COVID-19. What was sequenced was peripheral blood. The CDR3: CASSLNGQLGGGEQFF. CDR3 nucleotides: TGTGCCAGCAGCTTAAACGGTCAACTAGGGGGGGGTGAGCAGTTCTTC. Filled out from reference TRBV13 and TRBJ2-1, the complete variable domain reads AAGVIQSPRHLIKEKRETATLKCYPIPRHDTVYWYQQGPGQDPQFLISFYEKMQSDKGSIPDRFSAQQFSDYHSELNMSSLELGDSALYFCASSLNGQLGGGEQFFGPGTRLTVL.